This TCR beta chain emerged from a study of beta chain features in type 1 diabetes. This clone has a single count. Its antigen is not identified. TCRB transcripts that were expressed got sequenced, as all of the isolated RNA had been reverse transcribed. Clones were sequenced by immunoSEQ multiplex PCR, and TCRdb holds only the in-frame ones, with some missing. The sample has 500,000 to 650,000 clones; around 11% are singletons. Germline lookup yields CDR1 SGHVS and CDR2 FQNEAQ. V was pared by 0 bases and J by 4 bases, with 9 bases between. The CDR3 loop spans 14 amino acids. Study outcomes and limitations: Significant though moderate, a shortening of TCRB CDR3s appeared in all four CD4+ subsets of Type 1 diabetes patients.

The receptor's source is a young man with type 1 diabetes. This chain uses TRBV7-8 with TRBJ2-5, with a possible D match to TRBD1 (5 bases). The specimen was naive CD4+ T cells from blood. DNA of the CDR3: TGTGCCAGCAGCTTAGCCGCAGGGCGAGAGACCCAGTACTTC. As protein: CASSLAAGRETQYF.